This T cell receptor beta chain comes out of a study of blood T cells in healthy people across ages. Overall study findings and caveats: Comparison with aged donors showed that long-lived donors had more naive CD4+ cells and higher diversity.

Primed by a sample-barcoded 5' primer and a J-beta primer mix, a second PCR proceeded for 7 to 11 cycles. The template-switch adaptor, which had 12 random nucleotides, put a tag on each cDNA molecule. MiXCR, run by TCRdb on the 5' RACE reads, gives a single entry per CDR3 protein. The sample contains around 940,000 distinct CDR3 sequences, about 53% of which appear only once. Russia was home to the donors, healthy Caucasian individuals aged roughly 6 to 90. The authors drew roughly 9.8 milliliters of peripheral blood from each donor. The germline V gene encodes CDR1 PRHDT and CDR2 FYEKMQ (reference sequence). The V and J ends lost 0 bases and 3 bases respectively, with 21 bases between them. The CDR3 length is 20 residues. This clonotype was observed many times. Its specificity is not known.

The chain is built from TRBV13 and TRBJ2-6; no clear D. This receptor was obtained from a woman aged 55-69 years in good health. The specimen was blood. CDR3 loop: CASSLGRNARVLVGANVLTF. CDR3 DNA sequence: TGTGCCAGCAGCTTAGGCCGTAACGCTAGAGTTCTGGTTGGGGCCAACGTCCTGACTTTC.